This T cell receptor beta chain was documented in a study of T-cell memory formation after mild COVID-19. Trimming stripped 0 bases from V and 5 bases from J, with 14 bases between. Germline CDR1 reads SGDLS; CDR2 reads YYNGEE. CDR3 length equals 15 residues. As regards this clonotype: Its antigen is unknown.

5'RACE, which relied on constant-segment primers, yielded TCR alpha and TCR beta cDNA libraries carrying sample barcodes and UMIs. From the 5' RACE reads, TCRdb called clonotypes with MiXCR, one entry per CDR3 protein. Altogether hundreds of thousands of distinct CDR3 sequences are present, 20% to 25% being singletons, with the ten largest covering about an eighth. Study-wide results and caveats: Cross-reactive memory apparently joined, as some responding clones appeared in pre-infection memory. CM and EM subsets held most contracting CD4+ clones; EMRA held CD8+ ones.

The chain combines TRBV9 with TRBJ1-2, with D hard to call. Sequencing was done on a sample of PBMCs or a T cell subset sorted from them (not recorded which). The source is an adult woman who had mild COVID-19 (a few samples of this study predate the infection). Cell type and time point are not known. This chain's CDR3 is CASSVGPFGGYGYTF. CDR3 DNA sequence: TGTGCCAGCAGCGTAGGACCGTTCGGAGGATATGGCTACACCTTC.